The source of this T cell receptor (beta chain) is a study of cytomegalovirus exposure and HLA in healthy donors. Whole-study context: A prior analysis found more than 90 million unique TCR beta sequences from around 200 million T cells.

Study-level points and caveats: The classifier, whose performance was assessed in both the original and validation cohorts, reportedly diagnosed cytomegalovirus status with high specificity and sensitivity.

Regarding donors, all were healthy bone marrow donors. This clone was seen only once. What it recognizes is unknown. The PCR made use of 60 Vbeta and 13 Jbeta primers. Some clones are missing from TCRdb's copy, which holds only in-frame ones; the method was immunoSEQ multiplex PCR. Of approximately 90,000 clones listed, around 80% were seen once; the top ten hold 2% to 2.5%. The TCR was taken from a man aged 35-49 years in good health and CMV-seronegative. What was sequenced was PBMCs.

The CDR3 protein is CASSLGRTGGLEKLFF. In DNA form, the CDR3 reads TGTGCCAGCAGCTTGGGAAGGACAGGGGGATTGGAAAAACTGTTTTTT. J is TRBJ1-4 and V is TRBV5-8; 10 bases line up with TRBD1. This CDR3 has 16 amino acids. Per germline, CDR1 SGHTS and CDR2 YDEGEE. With V trimmed by 0 bases and J by 8 bases, 7 bases remained unmatched.